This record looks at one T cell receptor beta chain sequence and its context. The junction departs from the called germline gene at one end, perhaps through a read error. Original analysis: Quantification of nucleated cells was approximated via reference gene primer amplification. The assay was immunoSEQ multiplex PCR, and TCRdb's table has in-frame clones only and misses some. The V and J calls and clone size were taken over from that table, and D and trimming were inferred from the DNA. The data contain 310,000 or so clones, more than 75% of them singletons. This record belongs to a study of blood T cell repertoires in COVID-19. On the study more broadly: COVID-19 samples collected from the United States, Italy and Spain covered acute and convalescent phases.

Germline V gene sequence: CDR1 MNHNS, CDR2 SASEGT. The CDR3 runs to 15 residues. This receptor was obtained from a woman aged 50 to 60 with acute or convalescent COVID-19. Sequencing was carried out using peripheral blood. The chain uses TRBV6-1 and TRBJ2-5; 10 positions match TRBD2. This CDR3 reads CASREAGGAQETQYF. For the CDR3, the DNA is TGTGCCAGCAGGGAAGCGGGAGGGGCCCAAGAGACCCAGTACTTC.